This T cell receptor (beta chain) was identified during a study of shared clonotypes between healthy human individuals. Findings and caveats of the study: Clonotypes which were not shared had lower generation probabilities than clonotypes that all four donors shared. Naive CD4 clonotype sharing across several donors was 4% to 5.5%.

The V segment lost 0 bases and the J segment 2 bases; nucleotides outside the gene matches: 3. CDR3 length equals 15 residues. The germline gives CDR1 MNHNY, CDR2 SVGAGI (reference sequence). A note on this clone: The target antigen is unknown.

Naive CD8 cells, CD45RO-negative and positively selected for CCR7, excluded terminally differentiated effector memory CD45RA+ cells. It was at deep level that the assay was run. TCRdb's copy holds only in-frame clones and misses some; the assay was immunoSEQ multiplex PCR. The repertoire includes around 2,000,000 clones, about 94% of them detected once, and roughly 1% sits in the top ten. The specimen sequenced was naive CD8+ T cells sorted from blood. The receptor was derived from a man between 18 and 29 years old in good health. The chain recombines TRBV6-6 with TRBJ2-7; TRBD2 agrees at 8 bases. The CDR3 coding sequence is TGTGCCAGCAGTTACTCCGACGGGGGGGCCTACGAGCAGTACTTC. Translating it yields CASSYSDGGAYEQYF.